These 25 T cell receptor beta chains came from one sample sequenced in a study of healthy donors' naive CD4 and CD8 T cells. Starting from approximately 500 ng of total RNA, TCR libraries were made with linear amplification. TCRdb reprocessed the reads via MiXCR and lists one record per CDR3 protein. The sample holds about 180,000 distinct CDR3 sequences, about 70% seen once. Sequencing input: naive CD4+ and CD8+ T cells sorted from blood, pooled from several donors. These receptors all come from a pool of human donors in good health; the sample pools cells from several healthy donors.

This clonotype was seen a few times. The J gene is TRBJ1-2, the V gene TRBV29-1; maybe TRBD1 (6 bases). The V end lost 0 bases, the J end lost 7 bases, and 9 bases lay between the germline ends. CDR3 length: 12 amino acids. CDR1 is SQVTM, CDR2 ANQGSEA, per germline. CDR3 protein: CSVEDHRVGYTF. DNA for the CDR3: TGCAGCGTTGAAGACCACAGGGTTGGCTACACCTTC.

This clonotype was recorded many times. V and J are TRBV12-3 or TRBV12-4 and TRBJ1-1, with D unclear. V gave up 9 bases and J gave up 0 bases, with 11 bases separating them. This CDR3 comprises 13 residues. CDR3 nucleotide sequence: TGTGCCAGTAGTCTCACAGTGAACACTGAAGCTTTCTTT. Translated, it gives CASSLTVNTEAFF.

In this sample, this clonotype turned up a few times. The chain is built from TRBV19 and TRBJ1-2; 8 positions agree with TRBD1. The V and J ends lost 5 bases and 2 bases, in that order; junction bases with no gene match: 4. Germline CDR1 LNHDA, CDR2 SQIVND (reference sequence). The CDR3 is made up of 14 amino acids. CDR3 amino acids: CASSAGGANYGYTF. In DNA form, the CDR3 reads TGTGCCAGTAGTGCAGGGGGCGCGAACTATGGCTACACCTTC.

This chain's CDR3 is CASSFGNNQPQHF. CDR3 nucleotides: TGTGCCAGCAGTTTTGGCAACAATCAGCCCCAGCATTTT. The chain couples TRBV12-3 or TRBV12-4 to TRBJ1-5; D is ambiguous. The CDR3 has 13 residues. Trimming shortened V by 3 bases and J by 3 bases, and 6 bases separated the two germline ends.

The chain has TRBV6-5 and TRBJ2-7; D is unresolved. Trimming pared 0 bases from V and 6 bases from J, leaving 9 bases between. Germline V lookup: CDR1 MNHEY, CDR2 SVGAGI. CDR3 length: 13 residues. The CDR3 DNA reads TGTGCCAGCAGTTACTCGATGGTAGGCGAGCAGTACTTC. This encodes CASSYSMVGEQYF.

The CDR3 reads CSVEDPHEQFF. The CDR3 DNA follows: TGCAGCGTTGAAGATCCCCATGAGCAGTTCTTC. The chain links TRBV29-1 to TRBJ2-1; D uncertain. The CDR3 covers 11 residues. V shed 0 bases and J shed 8 bases, with 5 bases lying between them. The germline V gene encodes CDR1 SQVTM and CDR2 ANQGSEA.

The chain uses TRBV6-5 and TRBJ2-7, with 8 bases fitting TRBD1. The V segment lost 4 bases and the J segment 3 bases; nucleotides outside the gene matches: 2. CDR1 is MNHEY, CDR2 SVGAGI, per germline. This CDR3 is 13 amino acids long. The CDR3 sequence: CASSFDRGYEQYV. The CDR3 nucleotides read TGTGCCAGCAGTTTTGACAGGGGCTACGAGCAGTACGTC.

This chain uses TRBV19 with TRBJ1-3, with D unclear. V lost 6 bases and J lost 3, with 15 bases in between. The CDR3 totals 15 residues. CDR1 is LNHDA and CDR2 is SQIVND in the germline V gene (reference sequence). CDR3 protein: CASSLDRSGGNTIYF. In DNA form, the CDR3 reads TGTGCCAGTAGCTTGGACCGAAGTGGTGGAAACACCATATATTTT.

The rearrangement uses TRBV28 and TRBJ2-1; the D gene is possibly TRBD2 (5 bases). This CDR3 region has 16 residues. Germline CDR1 and CDR2: MDHEN and SYDVKM. The V and J ends lost 1 base and 0 bases respectively, with 10 bases between them. The CDR3 DNA reads TGTGCCAGCAGTTTATATCGAGCGGTCTCCTACAATGAGCAGTTCTTC. Protein product: CASSLYRAVSYNEQFF.

The rearrangement links TRBV27 to TRBJ1-2; 7 bases line up with TRBD1. V was clipped by 1 base and J by 0 bases; unmatched bases: 2. This CDR3 has 15 residues. The germline gives CDR1 MNHEY, CDR2 SMNVEV (reference sequence). This CDR3 is CASSLWGQPNYGYTF. The CDR3 coding sequence is TGTGCCAGCAGTTTATGGGGACAGCCTAACTATGGCTACACCTTC.

The chain employs TRBV29-1 and TRBJ2-7; TRBD1 aligns across 8 bases. The CDR3 spans 12 residues. CDR1 and CDR2 (germline): SQVTM, ANQGSEA. With V trimmed by 4 bases and J by 6 bases, 5 bases remained unmatched. CDR3 bases: TGCAGCGTTGCTCAGGGGGCGCGCGAGCAGTACTTC. Its protein product is CSVAQGAREQYF.

The chain links TRBV14 to TRBJ1-6, with 9 bases matching TRBD1. In germline, CDR1 is SGHDN, CDR2 FVKESK. The CDR3 has 18 residues. V lost 0 bases to trimming and J lost 8 bases; unmatched junction nucleotides: 11. The CDR3 loop is CASSQDLGQGADDSPLHF. The CDR3 DNA follows: TGTGCCAGCAGCCAAGATTTGGGACAGGGTGCCGATGATTCACCCCTCCACTTT.

This rearrangement joins TRBV29-1 to TRBJ1-2, with D possibly being TRBD1 (6 bases). V lost 6 bases, J lost 8 bases, and 13 bases lay in between. The CDR3 length is 11 residues. Germline V gives CDR1 SQVTM, CDR2 ANQGSEA. CDR3 DNA sequence: TGCAGCGTGGTGACAGGCGGCGGCTACACCTTC. It encodes CSVVTGGGYTF. Based on the CDR3 plus reference TRBV29-1 and TRBJ1-2, the full variable domain is SAVISQKPSRDICQRGTSLTIQCQVDSQVTMMFWYRQQPGQSLTLIATANQGSEATYESGFVIDKFPISRPNLTFSTLTVSNMSPEDSSIYLCSVVTGGGYTFGSGTRLTVV.

This chain uses TRBV14 with TRBJ2-1, with D tentatively TRBD1 or TRBD2 (5 bases each). Germline assignment: CDR1 SGHDN and CDR2 FVKESK. CDR3 length equals 19 residues. V was trimmed by 0 bases and J by 3 bases, leaving 21 bases between them. The CDR3 DNA reads as TGTGCCAGCAGCCAAGATCGGTTAGTACGGGACCGAAACTACAATGAGCAGTTCTTC. The encoded protein is CASSQDRLVRDRNYNEQFF.

This clonotype was seen only a few times. This rearrangement joins TRBV19 to TRBJ2-7; D is unclear. This CDR3 comprises 13 residues. Per the germline V gene, CDR1 is LNHDA and CDR2 is SQIVND (reference sequence). With 3 bases removed from V and 1 base from J, the gap between germline ends came to 7 bases. The CDR3 spells CASSILLSYEQYF. The DNA for the CDR3 is TGTGCCAGTAGTATCCTCCTATCCTACGAGCAGTACTTC.

This clonotype showed up just a few times. The CDR3 DNA reads TGTGCCAGTAGCCCGGACAGAATGAACACTGAAGCTTTCTTT. Its translation is CASSPDRMNTEAFF. The chain carries TRBV19 and TRBJ1-1, with a tentative D call TRBD1 (6 bases). Trimming removed 6 bases at V and 0 bases at J, with 11 bases between. Germline V gene lookup returns CDR1 LNHDA and CDR2 SQIVND (reference sequence). The CDR3 runs to 14 residues.

The DNA for the CDR3 is TGCAGCGTTGAAGATGGGGGGCTCCTCTTGGGGAATGAGCAGTTCTTC. Its translation is CSVEDGGLLLGNEQFF. This rearrangement joins TRBV29-1 to TRBJ2-1; D possibly uses TRBD1 or TRBD2 (6 bases each). The germline CDR1 and CDR2 sequences are SQVTM and ANQGSEA. This CDR3 is 16 amino acids long. The V end lost 0 bases, the J end lost 7 bases, and 19 bases lay between the germline ends.

This chain uses TRBV2 with TRBJ2-5; 15 bases map to TRBD2. The CDR3 contains 16 residues. Germline lookup yields CDR1 SNHLY and CDR2 FYNNEI. V gave up 3 bases and J gave up 4 bases; unmatched junction bases: 3. For the CDR3, the DNA is TGTGCCAGCAGTGATCCGGGACTAGCGGGAGGAGAGACCCAGTACTTC. Its translation: CASSDPGLAGGETQYF.

This clonotype was observed a handful of times. The chain combines TRBV6-5 with TRBJ2-5; maybe TRBD1 (5 bases). Between the trimmed V and J ends, which lost 8 bases and 5 bases, there was a span of 15 bases. In germline, CDR1 is MNHEY, CDR2 SVGAGI. This CDR3 is built from 13 residues. CDR3 in amino acids: CASSGLRRETQYF. CDR3 coding DNA: TGTGCCAGCTCAGGGTTGAGGCGTGAGACCCAGTACTTC.

This clonotype was observed a single time. The chain links TRBV12-3 or TRBV12-4 to TRBJ2-7; no firm D call. V lost 2 bases, J lost 0 bases, and 8 bases lay in between. CDR3 length: 14 amino acids. CDR3 in amino acids: CASSLFRSSYEQYF. CDR3 DNA: TGTGCCAGCAGTTTATTTCGAAGCTCCTACGAGCAGTACTTC.

V and J are TRBV29-1 and TRBJ1-1, with a tentative D call TRBD1 (5 bases). This CDR3 is 13 amino acids long. Trimming cost V 4 bases and J 6 bases, with 15 bases left between them. Germline CDR1 reads SQVTM; CDR2 reads ANQGSEA. The CDR3 DNA reads as TGCAGCGTTGGCGTTAGGGGAGAGGCTGAAGCTTTCTTT. Its translation: CSVGVRGEAEAFF.

The chain carries TRBV30 and TRBJ2-1; D is ambiguous. The germline gives CDR1 GTSNPN, CDR2 SVGIG (reference sequence). V shed 0 bases and J shed 10 bases, with 10 bases lying between them. The length of the CDR3 is 12 residues. The CDR3 protein is CAWSVRVWEQFF. CDR3 DNA: TGTGCCTGGAGTGTAAGGGTGTGGGAGCAGTTCTTC.

Remarks on this clonotype: The germline gene is not matched at one end of the junction; a read error may be the cause. V and J are TRBV4-2 and TRBJ2-1, with TRBD2 as a possible D gene (5 bases). The CDR3 runs to 16 residues. Germline V gene data show CDR1 as LGHNA and CDR2 as YNFKEQ. The CDR3 is CASSQEWETYYNEQFF. CDR3 bases: TGCGCCAGCAGCCAAGAGTGGGAGACCTACTACAATGAGCAGTTCTTC.

The CDR3 spells CSVPTGPIWDGYTF. The CDR3 DNA sequence: TGCAGCGTTCCAACGGGACCTATATGGGATGGCTACACCTTC. V usage is TRBV29-1 and J usage is TRBJ1-2; TRBD1 might be the D (5 bases). The CDR3 is 14 amino acids. Germline assignment: CDR1 SQVTM and CDR2 ANQGSEA. V was cut by 5 bases and J by 6 bases, with 19 bases left in between.

The J gene is TRBJ2-7, the V gene TRBV6-5; TRBD2 aligns across 9 bases. Germline V lookup: CDR1 MNHEY, CDR2 SVGAGI. The CDR3 totals 13 residues. The trim removed 8 bases at V and 2 bases at J, leaving 4 bases unmatched. The CDR3: CASRTSVTYEQYF. For the CDR3, the DNA is TGTGCCAGCCGGACTAGCGTAACCTACGAGCAGTACTTC.